The sequence of this TCR beta chain was determined in a study of human CD8 memory T cell subsets. Regarding the study as a whole: Similarly high diversity marked stem-like memory and precursor exhausted T cells, unlike effector memory cells.

There are 13 residues in the CDR3. Germline V lookup: CDR1 MNHEY, CDR2 SVGAGI. As concerns this clonotype: The antigen is not known.

It was from buffy coats of healthy donors that the PBMC came. Construction of TCR beta libraries was accomplished by means of UMI-labeled 5' RACE. As originally analysed: Each TCR beta library had about 2,700 to 18,000 functional CDR3 beta clonotypes. TCRdb reprocessed the 5' RACE reads, keeping one entry per CDR3 protein, no DNA. The V and J calls follow TCRdb's processing rather than the paper's. This repertoire includes fewer than 20,000 distinct CDR3 sequences. The chain links TRBV6-5 to TRBJ1-1. Source material: CD8+ T cells from PBMCs. The origin of this receptor is a human donor in good health. CDR3 protein: CASRLWMNTEAFF.